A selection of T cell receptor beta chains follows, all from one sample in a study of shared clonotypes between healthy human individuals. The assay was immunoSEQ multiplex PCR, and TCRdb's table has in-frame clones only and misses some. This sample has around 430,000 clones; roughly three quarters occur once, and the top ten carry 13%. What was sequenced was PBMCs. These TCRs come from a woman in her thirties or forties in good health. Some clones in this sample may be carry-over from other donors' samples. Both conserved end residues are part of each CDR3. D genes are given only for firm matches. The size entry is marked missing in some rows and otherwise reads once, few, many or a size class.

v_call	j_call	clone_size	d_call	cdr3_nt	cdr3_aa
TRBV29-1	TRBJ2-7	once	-	TGCAGCGACACGGACGGGCACTCCTACGAGCAGTACTTC	CSDTDGHSYEQYF
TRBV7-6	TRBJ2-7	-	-	TGTGCCAGCAGCCGTGACTGGGACTACGAGCAGTACTTC	CASSRDWDYEQYF
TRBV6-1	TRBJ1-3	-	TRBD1	TGTGCCAGCATAGCCGGGACAGTCTCTGGAAACACCATATATTTT	CASIAGTVSGNTIYF
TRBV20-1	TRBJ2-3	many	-	TGCAGTGCTGCCCCCGGAGATACGCAGTATTTT	CSAAPGDTQYF
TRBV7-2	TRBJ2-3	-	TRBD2	TGTGCCAGCAGCTTTTCTTCTGGGAGCGGGAGCTTTCAAGATACGCAGTATTTT	CASSFSSGSGSFQDTQYF
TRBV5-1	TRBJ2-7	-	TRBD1	TGCGCCAGCAGCTTACGGGACAGTAATGGCGAGCAGTACTTC	CASSLRDSNGEQYF
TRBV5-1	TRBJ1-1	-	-	TGCGCCAGCAGCTTGAGGACTTACGGCACTGAAGCTTTCTTT	CASSLRTYGTEAFF
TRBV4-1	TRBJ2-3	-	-	TGCGCCAGCAGCCAAGATACTACGACGATATATACGCAGTATTTT	CASSQDTTTIYTQYF
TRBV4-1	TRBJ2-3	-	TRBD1	TGCGCCAGCAGCCAAGACGACAGGGGAAGCACAGATACGCAGTATTTT	CASSQDDRGSTDTQYF
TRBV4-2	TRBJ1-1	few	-	TGTGCCAGCAGCCAAGATATAAGCGGATACACTGAAGCTTTCTTT	CASSQDISGYTEAFF
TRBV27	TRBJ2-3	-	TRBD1	TGTGCCAGCACTAAAATCGGGACAGGGGACGTCGTTACGCAGTATTTT	CASTKIGTGDVVTQYF
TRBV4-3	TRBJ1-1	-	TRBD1	TGCGCCAGCAGCCTACAGGGGGCAGAGACTGAAGCTTTCTTT	CASSLQGAETEAFF
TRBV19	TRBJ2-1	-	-	TGTGCCAGTAGCCCCACAGGGGAGGACAATGAGCAGTTCTTC	CASSPTGEDNEQFF
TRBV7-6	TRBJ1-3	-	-	TGTGCCAGCAGCTTAGAGTGGGGAGCCGGAAACACCATATATTTT	CASSLEWGAGNTIYF
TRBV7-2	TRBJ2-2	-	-	TGTGCCAGCAGCTTAAGTTACACCGGGGAGCTGTTTTTT	CASSLSYTGELFF
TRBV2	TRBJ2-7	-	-	TGTGCCAGCAGTGTAAAGGCCGCGGGCGAGCAGTACTTC	CASSVKAAGEQYF
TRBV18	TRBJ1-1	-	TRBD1	TGTGCCAGCTCACCAGGGGACAGGGGAGAGAACACTGAAGCTTTCTTT	CASSPGDRGENTEAFF
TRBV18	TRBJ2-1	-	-	TGTGCCAGCTCGCCCCTTGGGGCGCTTAGCTCCTACAATGAGCAGTTCTTC	CASSPLGALSSYNEQFF
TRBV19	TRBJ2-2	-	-	TGTGCCACCGGCGAGGCCGGGGAGCTGTTTTTT	CATGEAGELFF
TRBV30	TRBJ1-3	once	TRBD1	TGTGCCTGGAGTCGGACAGGGGGCGCTGGAAACACCATATATTTT	CAWSRTGGAGNTIYF
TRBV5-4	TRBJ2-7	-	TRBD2	TGTGCCAGCAGCAGGTTGGGACTAGCGGGATCGGTCCACGAGCAGTACTTC	CASSRLGLAGSVHEQYF
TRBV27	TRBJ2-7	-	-	TGTGCCAGCAGTTTAGGGTCCGGATACGAGCAGTACTTC	CASSLGSGYEQYF
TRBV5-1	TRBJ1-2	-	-	TGCGCCAGCGCGTTTGCTTTTGACTATGGCTACACCTTC	CASAFAFDYGYTF
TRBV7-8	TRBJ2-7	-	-	TGTGCCAGCAGCTCGATCTCCTCCTACGAGCAGTACTTC	CASSSISSYEQYF
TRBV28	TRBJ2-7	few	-	TGTGCCAGCAGCCACCCCCCGTCCTACCTTAACTACGAGCAGTACTTC	CASSHPPSYLNYEQYF
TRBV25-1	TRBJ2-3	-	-	TGTGCCAGCAGTGAATCAACGGGAGCTGGCACAGATACGCAGTATTTT	CASSESTGAGTDTQYF
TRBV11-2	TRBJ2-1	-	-	TGTGCCAGCAGCTTAGATTGGGGTTCTAGGGGGGAGCAGTTCTTC	CASSLDWGSRGEQFF
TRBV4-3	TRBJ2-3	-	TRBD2	TGCGCCAGCAGCCAAGATGCCGCGGGAGGAGTCTTTGCAGATACGCAGTATTTT	CASSQDAAGGVFADTQYF
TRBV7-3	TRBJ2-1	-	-	TGTGCCAGCAGGCCAACGGGACACTTTCTTCATGAGCAGTTCTTC	CASRPTGHFLHEQFF
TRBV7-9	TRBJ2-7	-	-	TGTGCCAGCAGCCTACCGGGTCTCGCGAGCGAGCAGTACTTC	CASSLPGLASEQYF
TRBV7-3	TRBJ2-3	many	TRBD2	TGTGCCAGCAGCTTAAATTCGGGAGGGCTTGCAGATACGCAGTATTTT	CASSLNSGGLADTQYF
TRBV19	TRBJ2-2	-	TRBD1	TGTGCCAGTAAGGCCAGGGGGCACACCGGGGAGCTGTTTTTT	CASKARGHTGELFF
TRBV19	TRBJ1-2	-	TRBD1	TGTGCCAGTAGTATAGTCCGGGACAGGACCTATGGCTACACCTTC	CASSIVRDRTYGYTF
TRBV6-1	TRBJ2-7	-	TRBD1	TGTGCCAGCAGTGAAAGACAGGGTCGGTTGAGCGAGCAGTACTTC	CASSERQGRLSEQYF
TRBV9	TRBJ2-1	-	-	TGTGCCAGCACCCCCCGGGTCAGCCCAAGGAATGAGCAGTTCTTC	CASTPRVSPRNEQFF
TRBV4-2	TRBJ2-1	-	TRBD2	TGTGCCAGCAGCCAAAACGGGGGGACCTACAATGAGCAGTTCTTC	CASSQNGGTYNEQFF
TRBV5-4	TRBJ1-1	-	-	TGTGCCAGCAGCTTAGGGCCCAGCAGGGTGGGCACTGAAGCTTTCTTT	CASSLGPSRVGTEAFF
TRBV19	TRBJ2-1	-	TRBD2	TGTGCCAGTAGTATAGCGGGACTAGATTACAATGAGCAGTTCTTC	CASSIAGLDYNEQFF
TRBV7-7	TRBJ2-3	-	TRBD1	TGTGCTAGCAGTTCAGGGACAGCCGGCGGCACAGATACGCAGTATTTT	CASSSGTAGGTDTQYF
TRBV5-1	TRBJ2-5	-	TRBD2	TGCGCCAGCAGATCCGCACTAGCGGGAGAGACCCAGTACTTC	CASRSALAGETQYF